The rows below give T cell receptor beta chains drawn from one sample of a study of cytomegalovirus exposure and HLA in healthy donors. Produced via immunoSEQ multiplex PCR; TCRdb's table is partial and in-frame only. The sample includes approximately 110,000 clones, around three quarters of them seen just once. The sequencing input was PBMCs. These receptors came from a female donor in good health and CMV-seropositive. The conserved cysteine and the conserved F or W are not part of the CDR3 here.

v_gene	j_gene	len	CDR3aa
TRBV10-3	TRBJ2-5	13	AISEYKRDQETQY
TRBV5-5	TRBJ2-6	16	ASSLGLAVNSGANVLT
TRBV27	TRBJ2-7	14	ASSFRTSGRNSEQY
TRBV4-2	TRBJ1-5	13	ASSQGARDSQPQH
TRBV5-1	TRBJ1-2	12	ASSSRGAGYGYT
TRBV25-1	TRBJ2-5	12	ASSESTIRETQY
TRBV14	TRBJ2-3	11	ASSPRYTDTQY
TRBV6-1	TRBJ1-2	12	ASRTDAIDRAYT
TRBV2	TRBJ2-7	11	ASSRDRAHEQY
TRBV5-8	TRBJ2-5	14	ASSPETGLRQETQY
TRBV30	TRBJ1-1	13	AWRSAGGVNTEAF
TRBV29-1	TRBJ1-5	13	SVVWGTWGNQPQH
TRBV30	TRBJ2-7	11	ASTGDSSYEQY
TRBV7-3	TRBJ2-2	12	ASSPNQGAGELF
TRBV9	TRBJ2-3	13	ASNLQGAGTDTQY
TRBV19	TRBJ2-7	12	ASSMRTDSYEQY
TRBV30	TRBJ1-5	11	AWSSGGGQPQH
TRBV19	TRBJ2-5	12	ASSIVRGSETQY
TRBV27	TRBJ2-1	15	ASSAGGGPSSYNEQF
TRBV7-8	TRBJ2-5	16	ASSKVGASGSAGETQY
TRBV18	TRBJ2-3	13	ASSRGTGGTDTQY
TRBV27	TRBJ1-2	15	ASSPSSGTPSLYGYT
TRBV30	TRBJ2-4	11	AWSGGWKNIQY
TRBV2	TRBJ1-1	13	ASRWETGGNTEAF
TRBV5-1	TRBJ1-2	13	ASSFDTGARGGYT
TRBV4-1	TRBJ1-5	14	ASSQTGTGRYQPQH
TRBV5-6	TRBJ2-7	14	ASSAGTSGSKGEQY
TRBV18	TRBJ1-1	13	ASSFTDIGNTEAF
TRBV29-1	TRBJ2-5	10	SVEAGQETQY
TRBV5-1	TRBJ1-2	11	ASSKDSFYGYT
TRBV19	TRBJ2-5	13	ASSIERSGDETQY